This note documents a single T cell receptor (beta chain) sequence. The data were obtained in a study of blood T cell repertoires in COVID-19. Turning to the study itself: COVID-19 samples, acute and convalescent, were from the United States, Italy and Spain.

The CDR3 consists of 14 residues. V dropped 1 base and J dropped 10; count of bases not matched to a gene: 7. Germline CDR1 is MNHEY and CDR2 is SVGAGI. Repertoires were generated with immunoSEQ multiplex PCR, while TCRdb's copy carries only in-frame clones and drops some. The sample shows about 320,000 clones, over 85% of them seen only once. The V and J genes are TRBV6-5 and TRBJ1-5; 7 bases agree with TRBD1. The clonotype was recovered from a woman in her 30s with COVID-19, enrolled during active disease. The sample taken for sequencing was peripheral blood. The CDR3 DNA reads TGTGCCAGCAGTTACTTTAGGGGGCGGAAACCCCAGCATTTT. Amino acids: CASSYFRGRKPQHF.